The 31 T cell receptor beta chains below were found in one sample sequenced in a study of cytomegalovirus exposure and HLA in healthy donors (dated by TCRdb to the late 2010s). The library relied on the immunoSEQ multiplex PCR assay. A mixture of 60 forward primers for TCR Vbeta segments and 13 reverse primers for TCR Jbeta segments was used in the multiplex PCR. Entries here come from immuneACCESS through TCRdb and include only in-frame sequences with V and J called. Some clones fail to appear in such tables; in the studies checked, an unresolved V gene covers under half of the shortfall, and the cause of the remainder is unknown. In this sample the table shows roughly 100,000 clones, over 70% of which occur a single time. The ten largest clones add up to less than 3.5% of the sample. The sequencing input was PBMCs. The receptor set was obtained from a female donor in good health and CMV-seronegative.

V is TRBV11-3 and J is TRBJ2-1; 9 bases align to TRBD2. The CDR3 runs to 15 residues. Germline lookup yields CDR1 SGHNT and CDR2 YENEEA. V lost 5 bases to trimming and J lost 7 bases; unmatched junction nucleotides: 9. In nucleotides, the CDR3 is TGTGCCAGCAGCCGAGCGGCGGGAGGGTTGAATGAGCAGTTCTTC. It is translated as CASSRAAGGLNEQFF.

The chain employs TRBV10-3 and TRBJ2-7; tentative D call: TRBD2 (5 bases). V lost 0 bases, J lost 0 bases, and 9 bases lay in between. The CDR3 runs to 15 residues. Germline values: CDR1 ENHRY, CDR2 SYGVKD. CDR3 sequence reads: CAISESPADSYEQYF. CDR3 coding DNA: TGTGCCATCAGTGAGTCGCCAGCGGACTCCTACGAGCAGTACTTC.

CDR3 coding DNA: TGTGCCAGCAGTGGATTCGGGACAGGGCTGCAAGATACGCAGTATTTT. It is translated as CASSGFGTGLQDTQYF. The rearrangement joins TRBV11-3 to TRBJ2-3; 9 bases match TRBD1. Per the germline V gene, CDR1 is SGHNT and CDR2 is YENEEA. The CDR3 is 16 amino acids. With V trimmed by 6 bases and J by 5 bases, 12 bases remained unmatched.

The rearrangement links TRBV19 to TRBJ2-3; D is perhaps TRBD2 (5 bases). In germline, CDR1 is LNHDA, CDR2 SQIVND (reference sequence). The CDR3 extends over 14 amino acids. With 5 bases removed from V and 0 bases from J, the gap between germline ends came to 9 bases. CDR3 in DNA: TGTGCCAGTAGTTTGAGGACTAGCACAGATACGCAGTATTTT. This translates into CASSLRTSTDTQYF.

This clone was seen repeatedly, ten times or more. The chain couples TRBV6-1 to TRBJ2-3; 16 bases map to TRBD2. Germline trimming cut 4 bases from V and 2 bases from J; bases unmatched to any gene: 3. Germline-derived CDR1 and CDR2 are MNHNS and SASEGT. The CDR3 totals 17 residues. DNA for the CDR3: TGTGCCAGCAGTGCGGGACTAGCGGGAGGGCCCACAGATACGCAGTATTTT. Translating it yields CASSAGLAGGPTDTQYF.

The chain links TRBV7-8 to TRBJ2-7; 7 positions agree with TRBD1. This CDR3 contains 14 residues. Trimming cost V 1 base and J 3 bases; bases outside gene matches: 3. Germline V gives CDR1 SGHVS, CDR2 FQNEAQ. The CDR3 protein is CASSLGDRVYEQYF. The CDR3 DNA reads as TGTGCCAGCAGCTTAGGAGACAGGGTCTACGAGCAGTACTTC.

CDR3 in DNA: TGTGCCAGCAAGCCCGGAGCGTACACTGAAGCTTTCTTT. Translated, it gives CASKPGAYTEAFF. This chain links TRBV2 with TRBJ1-1; unclear D gene. V was clipped by 7 bases and J by 3 bases, with 12 bases between them. Germline-derived CDR1 and CDR2 are SNHLY and FYNNEI. This CDR3 region has 13 residues. Full variable domain (outside the CDR3, taken from reference TRBV2 and TRBJ1-1): EPEVTQTPSHQVTQMGQEVILRCVPISNHLYFYWYRQILGQKVEFLVSFYNNEISEKSEIFDDQFSVERPDGSNFTLKIRSTKLEDSAMYFCASKPGAYTEAFFGQGTRLTVV.

The V and J genes are TRBV5-1 and TRBJ1-3, with D uncertain. The CDR3 is 15 amino acids. V shed 0 bases and J shed 0 bases, with 7 bases lying between them. From germline, CDR1 is SGHRS and CDR2 YFSETQ. CDR3 bases: TGCGCCAGCAGCTTGGGGGCCGACTCTGGAAACACCATATATTTT. It is translated as CASSLGADSGNTIYF.

The genes are TRBV4-3 and TRBJ2-7; 13 bases map to TRBD2. The germline CDR1 and CDR2 sequences are LGHNA and YSLEER. The CDR3 is 15 residues long. V lost 4 bases, J lost 3 bases, and 3 bases stayed unmatched. CDR3 loop: CASSLGLAGVYEQYF. Here the CDR3 DNA reads TGCGCCAGCAGCCTCGGACTAGCGGGAGTCTACGAGCAGTACTTC.

The rearrangement uses TRBV6-5 and TRBJ1-2; 11 bases are a match to TRBD1. CDR1 and CDR2 from the germline V gene are MNHEY and SVGAGI. Losses at the gene ends were 2 bases for V and 8 bases for J; bases not matched to a gene: 4. CDR3 length equals 14 residues. CDR3 in amino acids: CASSYPGTGGGYTF. As DNA, the CDR3 is TGTGCCAGCAGTTACCCTGGGACAGGGGGAGGCTACACCTTC.

This chain connects TRBV23-1 to TRBJ2-1; 8 bases are shared with TRBD2. TRBV23-1 is sorted into the ORF group, with uncertain function. This CDR3 is built from 16 residues. With V trimmed by 0 bases and J by 4 bases, 5 bases remained unmatched. CDR3 nucleotides: TGCGCCAGCAGTCAATCCCAGCCTAGCGGGTACAATGAGCAGTTCTTC. As protein: CASSQSQPSGYNEQFF.

This rearrangement joins TRBV18 to TRBJ1-4; 7 bases are a match to TRBD1. This CDR3 region has 16 residues. Germline V lookup: CDR1 KGHSH, CDR2 LQKENI. Trimming at V came to 2 bases and at J to 2 bases, leaving 5 bases not matched to a gene. CDR3 coding DNA: TGTGCCAGCTCACCAGCCAGGGGGGCTACTAATGAAAAACTGTTTTTT. It translates to CASSPARGATNEKLFF.

This rearrangement joins TRBV27 to TRBJ2-7; 9 bases are shared with TRBD1. The CDR3 is made up of 16 amino acids. V was pared by 6 bases and J by 4 bases, with 13 bases of the junction left unmatched. CDR1 MNHEY and CDR2 SMNVEV come from the germline V gene (reference sequence). CDR3 DNA: TGTGCCAGCAGCCGGATAGGCCCGGGACAGGGATACGAGCAGTACTTC. It yields the protein CASSRIGPGQGYEQYF.

This chain uses TRBV9 with TRBJ2-3; 9 bases line up with TRBD2. After removal of 4 bases from V and 3 bases from J, the junction contained 9 bases not matched to a gene. CDR3 length: 16 amino acids. The germline CDR1 and CDR2 sequences are SGDLS and YYNGEE. The CDR3 DNA sequence: TGTGCCAGCAGCCCCGGTCGGGCGGGAGGGACAGATACGCAGTATTTT. Amino acids: CASSPGRAGGTDTQYF.

This chain connects TRBV7-2 to TRBJ1-1; perhaps TRBD1 as D (6 bases). Germline assignment: CDR1 SGHTA and CDR2 FQGNSA. The CDR3 covers 14 residues. V dropped 1 base and J dropped 6 bases, with 12 bases sitting between them. The CDR3: CASSLEVAGAEAFF. For the CDR3, the DNA is TGTGCCAGCAGCTTAGAGGTGGCAGGGGCTGAAGCTTTCTTT.

The chain carries TRBV2 and TRBJ2-2, with 9 positions matching TRBD2. With 4 bases clipped from V and 6 bases from J, the junction kept 0 bases outside the gene matches. Germline V gene data show CDR1 as SNHLY and CDR2 as FYNNEI. This CDR3 spans 13 amino acids. The DNA of the CDR3 is TGTGCCAGCAGTGGGACTAGCGCCGGGGAGCTGTTTTTT. It encodes CASSGTSAGELFF.

The rearrangement joins TRBV7-2 to TRBJ2-1, with TRBD2 as a possible D gene (6 bases). The CDR3 is made up of 13 amino acids. The germline gives CDR1 SGHTA, CDR2 FQGNSA. The germline V and J ends were trimmed by 5 bases and 6 bases, with 11 bases remaining between them. This CDR3 reads CASSARRVNEQFF. In DNA, the CDR3 is TGTGCCAGCAGCGCCAGGAGGGTCAATGAGCAGTTCTTC.

The chain uses TRBV13 and TRBJ2-7; the D is unclear. In germline, CDR1 is PRHDT, CDR2 FYEKMQ (reference sequence). The CDR3 is 14 amino acids. V was shortened by 5 bases and J by 2 bases, with 13 bases between the two germline ends. This chain's CDR3 is CASSPGSPPYEQYF. In nucleotides, the CDR3 is TGTGCCAGCAGCCCAGGCAGCCCCCCCTACGAGCAGTACTTC.

This chain links TRBV9 with TRBJ2-2, with 7 bases aligning to TRBD2. The J segment lost 7 bases and the V segment lost 1 base, leaving 7 bases of the junction unmatched. Germline V gene data show CDR1 as SGDLS and CDR2 as YYNGEE. This CDR3 is 15 amino acids long. The DNA for the CDR3 is TGTGCCAGCAGCGTATGGGACGGGGAGGGCGGGGAGCTGTTTTTT. Its translation is CASSVWDGEGGELFF.

The chain joins TRBV28 to TRBJ1-6; perhaps TRBD1 as D (6 bases). The CDR3 is made up of 16 amino acids. From germline, CDR1 is MDHEN and CDR2 SYDVKM. The V end was cut by 5 bases, the J end by 3 bases, with 14 bases between. The CDR3 DNA sequence: TGTGCCAGCAGTCTAAACAGGGAAAGCTATAATTCACCCCTCCACTTT. Its protein is CASSLNRESYNSPLHF.

V gene TRBV10-2 combines with J gene TRBJ1-1; 9 bases are a match to TRBD1. This CDR3 spans 15 amino acids. V was pared by 3 bases and J by 5 bases, with 7 bases of the junction left unmatched. From germline, CDR1 is WSHSY and CDR2 SAAADI. CDR3 in amino acids: CASSDTGGVGTEAFF. CDR3 DNA sequence: TGCGCCAGCAGTGATACAGGGGGCGTTGGAACTGAAGCTTTCTTT.

The chain links TRBV27 to TRBJ2-7, with D possibly being TRBD1 (6 bases). Trimming pared 8 bases from V and 2 bases from J, leaving 16 bases between. Germline CDR1 is MNHEY and CDR2 is SMNVEV (reference sequence). The CDR3 is made up of 14 amino acids. CDR3 in DNA: TGTGCCAGCTCGAGGACAGAGACGCCCTACGAGCAGTACTTC. It encodes CASSRTETPYEQYF.

J is TRBJ2-5 and V is TRBV4-1, with a tentative D call TRBD2 (6 bases). The DNA end is more similar to TRBJ2-7, so the J call may be wrong. Germline values: CDR1 MGHRA, CDR2 YSYEKL. The CDR3 extends over 16 amino acids. DNA for the CDR3: TGCGCCAGCAGCCAAGATTGGGAGGAAGGGATCTACGAGCAGTACTTC. Protein: CASSQDWEEGIYEQYF.

The rearrangement joins TRBV6-5 to TRBJ2-7, with 9 bases fitting TRBD1. With V trimmed by 8 bases and J by 3 bases, 11 bases remained unmatched. This CDR3 is 15 amino acids long. Germline CDR1 and CDR2: MNHEY and SVGAGI. As DNA, the CDR3 is TGTGCCAGCTGCGGACCGGGACAGGGCAACTACGAGCAGTACTTC. It specifies CASCGPGQGNYEQYF.

The chain recombines TRBV7-2 with TRBJ2-2; TRBD2 matches 10 bases. Germline-derived CDR1 and CDR2 are SGHTA and FQGNSA. J was trimmed by 4 bases and V by 3 bases; bases with no gene match: 5. The CDR3 length is 16 residues. The CDR3 loop reads CASSFSGRVSTGELFF. DNA for the CDR3: TGTGCCAGCAGCTTCAGCGGGAGGGTTAGCACCGGGGAGCTGTTTTTT.

The rearrangement links TRBV7-2 to TRBJ2-7; TRBD2 matches 8 bases. Germline CDR1 and CDR2: SGHTA and FQGNSA. Trimming took 5 bases from V and 0 from J; bases not matched to a gene: 9. There are 16 residues in the CDR3. DNA of the CDR3: TGTGCCAGCAGCAAAACTAGCGGCAGCACCTCCTACGAGCAGTACTTC. This gives the protein CASSKTSGSTSYEQYF.

J is TRBJ1-5 and V is TRBV6-6, with 9 nucleotides matching TRBD1. V was pared by 6 bases and J by 5 bases, with 8 bases of the junction left unmatched. Germline CDR1 and CDR2: MNHNY and SVGAGI (reference sequence). This CDR3 is built from 15 residues. The CDR3 nucleotides are TGTGCCAGCAGACCCGGGACAGGGATAGATCAGCCCCAGCATTTT. Translated, it gives CASRPGTGIDQPQHF.

The V and J genes are TRBV7-8 and TRBJ1-1; D is undetermined. The CDR3 is 13 amino acids. Trimming cost V 1 base and J 2 bases, with 5 bases left between them. The germline gives CDR1 SGHVS, CDR2 FQNEAQ. The DNA for the CDR3 is TGTGCCAGCAGCTTAGGCAGAAACACTGAAGCTTTCTTT. This translates into CASSLGRNTEAFF.

This clone has more than one count but fewer than ten. CDR3 in DNA: TGTGCCAGCAGCCTGGGCATCCCCAGAGAGGATGAGCAGTTCTTC. This sequence encodes CASSLGIPREDEQFF. This chain joins TRBV5-5 and TRBJ2-1; no firm D call. The CDR3 is 15 residues long. CDR1 and CDR2 (germline): SGHKS, YYEKEE (reference sequence). V lost 4 bases and J lost 8, with 19 bases in between.

The chain joins TRBV4-3 to TRBJ2-5; a weak D match, TRBD2 (5 bases). CDR3 size: 15 residues. Germline loops: CDR1 LGHNA, CDR2 YSLEER. The ends were cut back, 0 bases at V and 4 bases at J, with 12 bases in the middle. The CDR3 coding sequence is TGCGCCAGCAGCCAAGAGGAGGCCCCGGGAGAGACCCAGTACTTC. As protein: CASSQEEAPGETQYF.

The V gene is TRBV4-2, the J gene TRBJ2-3, with 13 bases that match TRBD2. With V trimmed by 2 bases and J by 1 base, 6 bases remained unmatched. This CDR3 spans 18 amino acids. CDR1 and CDR2 (germline): LGHNA, YNFKEQ. CDR3 nucleotides: TGTGCCAGCAGCCAAAACGGACTAGCGGGAGATGGCACAGATACGCAGTATTTT. Its translation is CASSQNGLAGDGTDTQYF.